The present TCR beta chain was sequenced within a study of resident and recirculating memory T cells in vitiligo (dated by TCRdb to the late 2010s). With respect to the entire study: For TCR beta sequencing, epidermis was obtained by shave biopsy from two lesional and two nonlesional sites, and PBMCs were also collected, from each of a few stable vitiligo patients. Right before genomic DNA was extracted using the Qiagen DNeasy Blood & Tissue Kit, the samples were homogenized with no cell sorting step. The goal of the human TCR beta sequencing was to check whether lesional vitiligo skin contained specific clones that differed from the clones found in nonlesional skin and blood. Results and caveats for the whole study, not just this receptor: No unique dominant TCR clone was detected, and variation in clonality was observed among vitiligo lesions. Overlap and correlation analysis showed no significant repertoire overlap between biopsies except for each lesion with itself, even within a single patient. TCR sequences were not conserved across biopsy sites or patients, suggesting that different T cell clones infiltrate different lesions, described as private specificity. Future mechanistic studies are needed so that the relative contributions of the lesion-infiltrating T cell clones and of human Trm versus Tcm pools can be evaluated.

The immunoSEQ hsTCRB kit was used to amplify TCR beta chains from genomic DNA. Sequencing of TCR beta libraries was performed on an Illumina MiSeq instrument by the immunoSEQ service. Per the authors' processing: Repertoire data were analyzed with the immunoSEQ Analyzer. This is the immuneACCESS table as TCRdb keeps it, with only in-frame sequences that have V and J called. A part of the clones is gone; compared with another copy, unresolved V genes explain less than half, and the rest is unexplained. Clone size and V and J calls were adopted from that table, with D and trimming inferred from the DNA. Here the sample has approximately 69,000 clones; approximately 91% occur a single time. Of the sample, 4.9% falls within the top ten clones. Vitiligo counted as stable when lesions had not changed during the previous 6 months. Stable patients also had to lack confetti depigmentation, a clinical sign of active vitiligo. Anyone who had been treated within the previous three months was excluded from the study. PBMCs were isolated from heparinized blood by Ficoll density gradient centrifugation and then flash-frozen.

This clone was picked up one time. No antigen is known for it. No base quality information exists; no much larger clone differs at one position. This clonotype was obtained from a male donor with vitiligo. Sample: blood.

The bases read TGTGCCAGCAGCGTGGACACTAACTACGAGCAGTACTTC. The resulting protein is CASSVDTNYEQYF. This receptor chain uses TRBV7-3 and TRBJ2-7, and the D gene may be TRBD1, 5 bases matching. The cysteine opens and the phenylalanine closes a CDR3 of 13 amino acids. The retained sequence is limited to the CDR3, 39 bases, with the frame set at the first base. The CDR1 and CDR2 encoded by the germline V gene are SGHTA and FQGTGA. Cut back by 5 bases and 3 bases, the V and J ends lie 11 bases apart.